This entry is about one T cell receptor (beta chain). The data stem from a study of blood T cell repertoires in COVID-19. V lost 0 bases and J 4 bases, leaving 12 bases between the germline ends. CDR3 size: 16 residues. In germline, CDR1 is MNHEY, CDR2 SVGAGI. As processed by the authors: The authors estimated nucleated cell counts from reference gene primer amplification. Measured with immunoSEQ multiplex PCR; TCRdb has only the in-frame clones, and not every one. V and J calls and clone size follow that table, whereas D and trimming were derived from the DNA. This table holds tens of thousands of clones, roughly 83% found once.

The chain uses TRBV6-5 and TRBJ2-2, with TRBD2 as a possible D gene (6 bases). The sequencing input was peripheral blood. This sequence originates from an elderly man with active or convalescent COVID-19. This chain's CDR3 is CASSYSLAGATGELFF. The CDR3 DNA sequence: TGTGCCAGCAGTTACTCACTAGCAGGCGCCACCGGGGAGCTGTTTTTT.